This T cell receptor (beta chain) stems from a study of shared clonotypes between healthy human individuals. Overall study context: Donors were a couple of women and a few men aged 18 to 49. Study-wide results and limits: Four donors shared around 5.1% of their naive CD4 clonotypes. Clonotypes which were not shared had lower generation probabilities than clonotypes that all four donors shared.

For this clone: Its antigen is unidentified.

TCRdb keeps only in-frame clones here, not all; method: immunoSEQ multiplex PCR. The sample includes 2 million to 2.5 million clones, 90% to 97% of them seen just once. CD4+ cells underwent separation, giving CD45RA+ naive and CD45RA-negative memory subsets. The germline gives CDR1 KGHSH, CDR2 LQKENI. CDR3 length: 15 residues. V was cut by 0 bases and J by 4 bases, with 9 bases left in between. This receptor was taken from a young man in good health. The chain combines TRBV18 with TRBJ2-2; D is unclear. What was sequenced was naive CD4+ T cells sorted from blood. Described subset: CD45RA+ positively selected. The CDR3 loop reads CASSPPNPSTGELFF. For the CDR3, the DNA is TGTGCCAGCTCACCACCGAACCCCAGCACCGGGGAGCTGTTTTTT.